This T cell receptor (beta chain) was identified in a study of T-cell memory formation after mild COVID-19. The CDR3 is 13 residues long. Trimming took off 6 bases at V and 0 bases at J, with 9 bases between the two ends. CDR1 and CDR2 (germline): SGHNT, YENEEA. TCRdb fed the 5' RACE reads into MiXCR, producing one record per CDR3 protein. This table has 68,000 or so distinct CDR3 sequences, around 15% appearing once. The receptor's source is an adult woman who had mild COVID-19 (a few samples of this study predate the infection). Cell type and time point are not known. The chain joins TRBV11-3 to TRBJ2-7; D is unclear. Material: PBMCs or a T cell subset sorted from them (not recorded which). CDR3 loop: CASSSRYSYEQYF. The CDR3, as DNA: TGTGCCAGCAGTAGCAGATACTCCTACGAGCAGTACTTC. Full variable domain (missing parts from reference TRBV11-3 and TRBJ2-7): EAGVVQSPRYKIIEKKQPVAFWCNPISGHNTLYWYLQNLGQGPELLIRYENEEAVDDSQLPKDRFSAERLKGVDSTLKIQPAELGDSAVYLCASSSRYSYEQYFGPGTRLTVT.